This TCR beta chain was obtained from a study of vaccination and CD4 T cells after COVID-19. Indicated treatment: approximately 9-day PBMC culture with coronavirus spike peptide pools or control peptides (ViraFEST assay). This clonotype was detected only a few times. What it recognizes is unknown. The Oncomine TCR Beta short-read assay generated sequence data from the DNA of cultured CD4+ T cells. In TCRdb, the PCR reads were re-called with MiXCR into one record per CDR3 protein. The sample shows around 20,000 distinct CDR3 sequences, about 41% of them seen only once. CDR1 is MNHNS and CDR2 is SASEGT in the germline V gene. The CDR3 contains 14 residues. Trimming left V 7 bases short and J 0 bases short, with 12 bases between.

Material: CD4+ T cells from blood, cultured in vitro. This chain joins TRBV6-1 and TRBJ1-2; perhaps TRBD1 as D (6 bases). This TCR derives from a human donor who had recovered from COVID-19. CDR3 DNA sequence: TGTGCCAGCACCTACAGGGAAGCTAACTATGGCTACACCTTC. Translating it yields CASTYREANYGYTF.